The clone carrying this TCR beta chain was counted only a few times. The antigen is unknown. These data belong to a study of beta chain features in type 1 diabetes. Unmatched junction bases numbered 2, after V lost 9 bases and J lost 3 bases. The CDR3 sequence is 13 residues long. Germline assignment: CDR1 MNHEY and CDR2 SVGAGI. Expressed TCRB transcripts were sequenced, since all the RNA that had been isolated was reverse transcribed. Only in-frame clones appear in the TCRdb table, and some are missing; sequencing was by immunoSEQ multiplex PCR. The data contain 550,000 to 850,000 clones, roughly 13% of them singletons. General study points: Moderate yet significant TCRB CDR3 shortening was seen in Type 1 diabetes patients in all four CD4+ subsets.

This TCR was recovered from a man younger than 30 with type 1 diabetes. Sequenced input: naive CD4+ T cells from blood. The chain is built from TRBV6-5 and TRBJ1-6, with 7 bases lining up with TRBD1. As DNA, the CDR3 is TGTGCCAGTTGGGACAGCTATAATTCACCCCTCCACTTT. Protein product: CASWDSYNSPLHF.